The rows below give T cell receptor beta chains drawn from one sample of a study of blood T cell repertoires in COVID-19. Clones were sequenced by immunoSEQ multiplex PCR, and TCRdb holds only the in-frame ones, with some missing. The data show about 130,000 clones, with 70% to 90% seen just once and 18% held by the top ten. Specimen: peripheral blood. The receptors were gathered from a woman aged 45-65 years who had recovered from COVID-19. The CDR3 runs from the conserved cysteine through the conserved F or W. Each record gives: V gene, D gene, clone size, J gene, CDR3 DNA, CDR3 protein. The D gene is left open where the match is weak. Clone size is shown for a subset of rows, as once, few, many or a class of expanded clone.

TRBV4-1	TRBD2	NA	TRBJ2-5	TGCGCCAGCAGCCAACGGACTAGCGGGGGGGTATATGGCGGAGAGACCCAGTACTTC	CASSQRTSGGVYGGETQYF
TRBV12-2	NA	NA	TRBJ2-3	TGTGCAAGTCGCTTAGCGCAGGTGACTAGCGATGGAGATACGCAGTATTTT	CASRLAQVTSDGDTQYF
TRBV5-1	NA	NA	TRBJ1-1	TGCGCCAGCAGCCACGGACAGAAACCTGTAGTGGCTGAAGCTTTCTTT	CASSHGQKPVVAEAFF
TRBV7-9	NA	NA	TRBJ1-4	TGTGCCAGCAGCTTTACCGAGGTTGCTAATGAAAAACTGTTTTTT	CASSFTEVANEKLFF
TRBV5-8	NA	NA	TRBJ2-7	TGTGCCAGCAGCTTGCCCGGGAACTCCTACGAGCAGTACTTC	CASSLPGNSYEQYF
TRBV10-2	TRBD1	NA	TRBJ2-2	TGCGCCAGCAGGGACAGGGTGAACACCGGGGAGCTGTTTTTT	CASRDRVNTGELFF
TRBV5-6	NA	NA	TRBJ2-1	TGTGCCAGCAGCTTGTTAGCGCTTAGGTACAATGAGCAGTTCTTC	CASSLLALRYNEQFF
TRBV5-6	TRBD1	NA	TRBJ1-6	TGTGCCAGCAGCTTGACCAACAGGGGTCTAGCCCTCCACTTT	CASSLTNRGLALHF
TRBV11-3	TRBD1	NA	TRBJ1-1	TGTGCCAGCAGCTCCTCGGCCCGACAGGGGGATGAAGCTTTCTTT	CASSSSARQGDEAFF
TRBV11-2	TRBD2	NA	TRBJ2-1	TGTGCCAGCAGCTTCGGGCCTAGCGGGGGGAATGAGCAGTTCTTC	CASSFGPSGGNEQFF
TRBV7-3	NA	NA	TRBJ1-6	TGTGCCAGCAGCATTAACAGAAATTCACCCCTCCACTTT	CASSINRNSPLHF
TRBV6-6	TRBD1	NA	TRBJ1-3	TGTGCCAGCAGGGGGGACAGGGGTGGAAACACCATATATTTT	CASRGDRGGNTIYF
TRBV18	NA	NA	TRBJ1-3	TGTGCCAGCTCACCACGCGGTCGGCAGACCCGAAACACCATATATTTT	CASSPRGRQTRNTIYF
TRBV29-1	NA	NA	TRBJ2-3	TGCAGCGTTGACGCAGGCCCCACAGATACGCAGTATTTT	CSVDAGPTDTQYF
TRBV7-9	TRBD1	NA	TRBJ2-7	TGTGCCAGCAGCCGGGACAGGGTATCCGAGCAGTACTTC	CASSRDRVSEQYF
TRBV4-2	TRBD2	NA	TRBJ2-1	TGTGCCAGCAGCCAGGGTAGCGGGAGTAATTACAATGAGCAGTTCTTC	CASSQGSGSNYNEQFF
TRBV29-1	NA	NA	TRBJ1-1	TGCAGCGCCCGCGAAGCCCTCGTCGGAGCTTTCTTT	CSAREALVGAFF
TRBV25-1	NA	NA	TRBJ1-2	TGTGCCAGCAGTGAATACGGGGGATATGGCTACACCTTC	CASSEYGGYGYTF
TRBV7-9	TRBD2	few	TRBJ2-7	TGTGCCAGCAGCCACGGGACTAGTGACTACGAGCAGTACTTC	CASSHGTSDYEQYF
TRBV5-5	NA	NA	TRBJ2-7	TGTGCCAGCAGCTTGGTGAGGAACGAGCAGTACTTC	CASSLVRNEQYF
TRBV19	TRBD1	NA	TRBJ2-2	TGTGCCAGTATGGACGGGAATTACGGACAGGGGAATTCCGGGGAGCTGTTTTTT	CASMDGNYGQGNSGELFF
TRBV14	TRBD2	NA	TRBJ2-7	TGTGCCAGCAGCCAAGAAGAGGGACCACCGGGACTAGCGGGAGCCTACGAGCAGTACTTC	CASSQEEGPPGLAGAYEQYF
TRBV16	NA	once	TRBJ1-6	TGTGCCAGCAGCCGTGAGGTTAATTCACCCCTCCACTTT	CASSREVNSPLHF
TRBV9	NA	NA	TRBJ1-6	TGTGCCAGCAGGCGGGGGCCACTAAATTCACCCCTCCACTTT	CASRRGPLNSPLHF
TRBV7-3	NA	NA	TRBJ2-2	TGTGCCAGCAGCTCGGCGGGGACCGGGGAGCTGTTTTTT	CASSSAGTGELFF
TRBV5-1	TRBD1	NA	TRBJ2-7	TGCGCCAGCAGCTTGGGTCGGACAGGGCCCTACGAGCAGTACTTC	CASSLGRTGPYEQYF
TRBV14	TRBD1	NA	TRBJ2-5	TGTGCCAGCAGCCCCCTACCGGGACAGGGAGTAGAGACCCAGTACTTC	CASSPLPGQGVETQYF
TRBV10-3	NA	NA	TRBJ2-5	TGTGCCATCCGCCCTCCGCAGGGAGAGACCCAGTACTTC	CAIRPPQGETQYF
TRBV27	TRBD2	NA	TRBJ2-2	TGTGCCAGCAGTTTAACGCGGGAGTTCGGGGAGCTGTTTTTT	CASSLTREFGELFF
TRBV10-1	TRBD2	few	TRBJ2-3	TGCGCCAGCAGTGAGCGGACTAGCGGTACTAGCACAGATACGCAGTATTTT	CASSERTSGTSTDTQYF
TRBV18	NA	NA	TRBJ1-5	TGTGCCAGCTCACCAAGGACAGATAGCAATCAGCCCCAGCATTTT	CASSPRTDSNQPQHF
TRBV6-5	TRBD2	NA	TRBJ2-1	TGTGCCAGCAAAAGCGGGAGTCGGTACAATGAGCAGTTCTTC	CASKSGSRYNEQFF
TRBV11-3	TRBD1	NA	TRBJ1-3	TGTGCCAGCAGCTTAGAAGGGGACAGCTCTGGAAACACCATATATTTT	CASSLEGDSSGNTIYF
TRBV7-9	NA	NA	TRBJ1-4	TGTGCCAGCAGCTTAAGGTCGGGGGGCGATCAGGGAAAACTGTTTTTT	CASSLRSGGDQGKLFF
TRBV7-3	NA	NA	TRBJ2-4	TGTGCCAGCAGCTCTCGGGGAGGGGGCATTCAGTACTTC	CASSSRGGGIQYF
TRBV13	NA	NA	TRBJ2-5	TGTGCCAGCAGCTTGGGGGGGCTGGAGACCCAGTACTTC	CASSLGGLETQYF
TRBV5-1	NA	NA	TRBJ1-1	TGCGCCAGCAGCTTGTATGGAGGTCAGGAGACGGAAGCTTTCTTT	CASSLYGGQETEAFF
TRBV6-1	TRBD1	NA	TRBJ1-2	TGTGCCAGCAGTGAGACAGGGGGCCGGGGCTACACCTTC	CASSETGGRGYTF
TRBV7-2	TRBD1	NA	TRBJ1-5	TGTGCCAGCAGCTGGGACAGCGGACAGCCCCAGCATTTT	CASSWDSGQPQHF
TRBV19	NA	many	TRBJ1-2	TGTGCCAGTAGTAACGGGGCTAACTATGGCTACACCTTC	CASSNGANYGYTF
TRBV6-2/TRBV6-3	NA	NA	TRBJ1-5	TGTGCCAGCAGTTACGGGGTCGGCTCAACTTCGGGGCAGCCCCAGCATTTT	CASSYGVGSTSGQPQHF
TRBV3-1/TRBV3-2	NA	few	TRBJ1-2	TGTGCCAGCAGCCAAGATGGAGGGTATGGCTACACCTTC	CASSQDGGYGYTF
TRBV10-2	NA	NA	TRBJ1-5	TGCGCCAGCACTGTTGCAGATAATCAGCCCCAGCATTTT	CASTVADNQPQHF
TRBV2	NA	NA	TRBJ2-5	TGTGCCACCGCCCAGGGACAAGAGACCCAGTACTTC	CATAQGQETQYF
TRBV28	NA	NA	TRBJ1-2	TGTGCCAGCAGCCGATACCCAGCCCGGCAGGGAACCCCATATGGCTACACCTTC	CASSRYPARQGTPYGYTF
TRBV18	NA	NA	TRBJ1-2	TGTGCCAGCTCACCAGCGGGGGGTCATGGCTACACCTTC	CASSPAGGHGYTF
TRBV30	NA	NA	TRBJ1-2	TGTGCCTGGAGTGTATTAGGTAGGGTCGAGGACAGCTTC	CAWSVLGRVEDSF
TRBV3-1/TRBV3-2	NA	once	TRBJ2-2	TGTGCCAGCAGCCAATTAACCGGGGAGCTGTTTTTT	CASSQLTGELFF
TRBV9	TRBD1	NA	TRBJ1-4	TGTGCCAGCAGCGATGGACAGGGAAATGAAAAACTGTTTTTT	CASSDGQGNEKLFF
TRBV4-1	NA	NA	TRBJ2-1	TGCGCCAGCAGCCAAGAAGAGCGGGCTGCCTACAATGAGCAGTTCTTC	CASSQEERAAYNEQFF
TRBV2	TRBD1	NA	TRBJ1-2	TGTGCCAGCAGTGCCAGGGGACAGGGACTGGACTATGGCTACACCTTC	CASSARGQGLDYGYTF
TRBV7-2	NA	NA	TRBJ1-2	TGTGCCAGCAGCTTAGAGTGGGCAGGTCAGGGCTATGGCTACACCTTC	CASSLEWAGQGYGYTF